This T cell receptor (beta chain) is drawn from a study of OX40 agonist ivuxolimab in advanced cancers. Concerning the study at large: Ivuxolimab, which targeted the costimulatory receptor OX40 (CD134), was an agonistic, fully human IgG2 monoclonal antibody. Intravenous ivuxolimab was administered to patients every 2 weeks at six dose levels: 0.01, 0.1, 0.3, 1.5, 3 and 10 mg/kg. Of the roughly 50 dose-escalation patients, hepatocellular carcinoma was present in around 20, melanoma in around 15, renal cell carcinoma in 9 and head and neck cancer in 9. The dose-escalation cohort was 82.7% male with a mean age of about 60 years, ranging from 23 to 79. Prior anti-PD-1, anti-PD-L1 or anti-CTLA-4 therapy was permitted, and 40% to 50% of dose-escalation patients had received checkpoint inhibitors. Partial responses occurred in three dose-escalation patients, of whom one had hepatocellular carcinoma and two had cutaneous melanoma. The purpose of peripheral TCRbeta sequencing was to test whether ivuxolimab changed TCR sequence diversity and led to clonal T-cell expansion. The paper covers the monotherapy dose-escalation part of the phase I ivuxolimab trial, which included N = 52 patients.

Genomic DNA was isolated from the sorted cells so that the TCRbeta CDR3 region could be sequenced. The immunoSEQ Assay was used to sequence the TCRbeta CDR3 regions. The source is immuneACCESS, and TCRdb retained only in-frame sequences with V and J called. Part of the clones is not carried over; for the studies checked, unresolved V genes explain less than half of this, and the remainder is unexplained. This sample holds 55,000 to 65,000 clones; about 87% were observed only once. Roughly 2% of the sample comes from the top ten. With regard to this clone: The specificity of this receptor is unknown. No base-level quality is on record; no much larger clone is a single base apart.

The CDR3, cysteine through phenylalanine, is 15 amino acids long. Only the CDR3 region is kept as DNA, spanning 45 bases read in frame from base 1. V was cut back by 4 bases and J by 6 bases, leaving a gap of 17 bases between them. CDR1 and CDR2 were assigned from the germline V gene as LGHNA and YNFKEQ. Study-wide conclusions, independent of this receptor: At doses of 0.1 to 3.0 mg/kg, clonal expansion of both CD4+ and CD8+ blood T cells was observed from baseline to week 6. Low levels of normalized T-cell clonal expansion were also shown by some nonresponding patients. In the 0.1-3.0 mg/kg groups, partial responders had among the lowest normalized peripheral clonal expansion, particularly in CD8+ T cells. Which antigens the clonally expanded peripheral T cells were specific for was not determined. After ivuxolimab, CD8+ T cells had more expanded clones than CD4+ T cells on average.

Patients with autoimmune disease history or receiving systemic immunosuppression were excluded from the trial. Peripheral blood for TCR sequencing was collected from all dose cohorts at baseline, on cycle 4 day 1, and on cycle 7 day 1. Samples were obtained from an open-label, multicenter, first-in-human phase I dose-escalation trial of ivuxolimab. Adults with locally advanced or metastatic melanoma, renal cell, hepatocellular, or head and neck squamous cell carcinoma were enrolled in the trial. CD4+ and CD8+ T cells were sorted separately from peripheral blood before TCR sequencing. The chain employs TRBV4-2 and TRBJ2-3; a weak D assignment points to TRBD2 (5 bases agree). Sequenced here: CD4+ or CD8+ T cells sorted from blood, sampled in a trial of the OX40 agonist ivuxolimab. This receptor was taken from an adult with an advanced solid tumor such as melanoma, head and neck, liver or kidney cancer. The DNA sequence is TGTGCCAGCAGCCCTGGACTCGCTGATGAGGATACGCAGTATTTT. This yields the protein CASSPGLADEDTQYF.